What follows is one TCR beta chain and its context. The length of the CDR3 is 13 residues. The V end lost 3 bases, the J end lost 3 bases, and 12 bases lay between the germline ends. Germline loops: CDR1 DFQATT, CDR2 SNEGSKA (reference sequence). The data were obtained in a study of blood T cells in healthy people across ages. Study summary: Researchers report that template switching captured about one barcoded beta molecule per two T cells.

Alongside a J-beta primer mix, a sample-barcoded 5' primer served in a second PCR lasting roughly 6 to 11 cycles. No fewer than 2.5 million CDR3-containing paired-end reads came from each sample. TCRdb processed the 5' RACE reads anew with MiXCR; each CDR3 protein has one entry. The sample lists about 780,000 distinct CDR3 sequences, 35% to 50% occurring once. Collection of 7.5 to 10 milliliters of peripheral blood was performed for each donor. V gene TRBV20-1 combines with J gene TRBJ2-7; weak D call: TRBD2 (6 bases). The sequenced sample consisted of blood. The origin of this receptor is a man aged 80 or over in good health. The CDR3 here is CSARIGLNYEQYF. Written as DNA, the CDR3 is TGCAGTGCTAGGATCGGACTAAACTACGAGCAGTACTTC.